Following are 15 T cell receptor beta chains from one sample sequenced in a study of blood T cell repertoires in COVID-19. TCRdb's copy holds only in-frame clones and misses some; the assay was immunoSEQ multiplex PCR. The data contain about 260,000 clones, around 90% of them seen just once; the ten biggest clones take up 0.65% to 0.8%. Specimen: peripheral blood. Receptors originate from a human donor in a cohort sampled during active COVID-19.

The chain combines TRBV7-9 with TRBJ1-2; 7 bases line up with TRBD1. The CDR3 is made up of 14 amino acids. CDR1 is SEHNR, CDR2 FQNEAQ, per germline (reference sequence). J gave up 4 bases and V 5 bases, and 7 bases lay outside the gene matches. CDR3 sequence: CASSPVDRPYGYTF. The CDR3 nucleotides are TGTGCCAGCAGCCCGGTGGACAGGCCCTATGGCTACACCTTC. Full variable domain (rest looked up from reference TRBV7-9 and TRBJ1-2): DTGVSQNPRHKITKRGQNVTFRCDPISEHNRLYWYRQTLGQGPEFLTYFQNEAQLEKSRLLSDRFSAERPKGSFSTLEIQRTEQGDSAMYLCASSPVDRPYGYTFGSGTRLTVV.

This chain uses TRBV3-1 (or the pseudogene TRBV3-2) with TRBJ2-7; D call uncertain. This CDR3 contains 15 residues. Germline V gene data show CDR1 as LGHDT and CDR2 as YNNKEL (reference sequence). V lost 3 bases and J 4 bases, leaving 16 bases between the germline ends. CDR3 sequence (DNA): TGTGCCAGCAGCCAGATGGTCGGTGTGGTGTACGAGCAGTACTTC. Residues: CASSQMVGVVYEQYF.

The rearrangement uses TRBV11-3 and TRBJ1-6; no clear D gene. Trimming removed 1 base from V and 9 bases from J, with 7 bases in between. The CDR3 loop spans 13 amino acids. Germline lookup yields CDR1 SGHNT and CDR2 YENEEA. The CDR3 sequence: CASSLGGISPLHF. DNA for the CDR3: TGTGCCAGCAGCTTAGGAGGGATTTCACCCCTCCACTTT.

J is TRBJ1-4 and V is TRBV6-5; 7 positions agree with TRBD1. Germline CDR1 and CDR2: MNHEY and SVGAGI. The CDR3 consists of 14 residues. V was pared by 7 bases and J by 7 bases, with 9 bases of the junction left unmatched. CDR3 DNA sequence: TGTGCCAGCAAGACAGGGACAGTGACTGAAAAACTGTTTTTT. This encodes CASKTGTVTEKLFF.

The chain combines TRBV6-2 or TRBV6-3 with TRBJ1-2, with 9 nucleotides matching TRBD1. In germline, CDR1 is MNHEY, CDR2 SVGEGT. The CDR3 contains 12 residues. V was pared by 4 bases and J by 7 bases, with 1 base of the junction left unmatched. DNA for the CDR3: TGTGCCAGCAGTTGGGACAGGGTTGGCTACACCTTC. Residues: CASSWDRVGYTF.

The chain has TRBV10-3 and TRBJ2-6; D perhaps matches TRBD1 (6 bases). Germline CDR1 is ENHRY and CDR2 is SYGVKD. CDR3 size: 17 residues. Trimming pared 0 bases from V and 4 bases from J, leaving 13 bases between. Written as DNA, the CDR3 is TGTGCCATCAGTGAGTCGGGCACAGGGAGAGGGGCCAACGTCCTGACTTTC. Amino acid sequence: CAISESGTGRGANVLTF.

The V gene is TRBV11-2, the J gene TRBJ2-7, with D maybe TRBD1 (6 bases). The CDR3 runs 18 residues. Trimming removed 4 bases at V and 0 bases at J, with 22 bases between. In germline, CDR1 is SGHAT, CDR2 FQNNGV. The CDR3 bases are TGTGCCAGCAGCTCCTTGGTGGGGGCGAATTTAAACTCCTACGAGCAGTACTTC. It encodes CASSSLVGANLNSYEQYF.

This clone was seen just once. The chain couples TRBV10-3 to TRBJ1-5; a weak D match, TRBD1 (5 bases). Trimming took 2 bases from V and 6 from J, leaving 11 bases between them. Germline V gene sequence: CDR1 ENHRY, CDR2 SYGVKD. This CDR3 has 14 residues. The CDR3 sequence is CAISETTVGQPQHF. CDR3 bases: TGTGCCATCAGTGAGACGACAGTCGGTCAGCCCCAGCATTTT.

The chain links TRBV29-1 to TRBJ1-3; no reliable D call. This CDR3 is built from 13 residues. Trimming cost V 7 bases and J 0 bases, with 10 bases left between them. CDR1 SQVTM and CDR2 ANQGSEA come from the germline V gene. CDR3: CSAHTSSGNTIYF. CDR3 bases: TGCAGCGCCCACACCAGCTCTGGAAACACCATATATTTT.

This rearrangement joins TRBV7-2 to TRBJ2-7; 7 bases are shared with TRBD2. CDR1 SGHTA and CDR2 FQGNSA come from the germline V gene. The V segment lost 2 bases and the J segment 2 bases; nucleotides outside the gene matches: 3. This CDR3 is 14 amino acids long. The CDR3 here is CASSLQRGTYEQYF. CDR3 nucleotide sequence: TGTGCCAGCAGCTTACAGCGGGGCACCTACGAGCAGTACTTC.

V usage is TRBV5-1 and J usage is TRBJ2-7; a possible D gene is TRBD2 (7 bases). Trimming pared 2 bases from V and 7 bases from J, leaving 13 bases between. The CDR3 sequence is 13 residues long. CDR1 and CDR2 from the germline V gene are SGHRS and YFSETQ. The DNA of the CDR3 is TGCGCCAGCAGCTTAGGCGGGGGCGAGGAGCAGTACTTC. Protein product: CASSLGGGEEQYF.

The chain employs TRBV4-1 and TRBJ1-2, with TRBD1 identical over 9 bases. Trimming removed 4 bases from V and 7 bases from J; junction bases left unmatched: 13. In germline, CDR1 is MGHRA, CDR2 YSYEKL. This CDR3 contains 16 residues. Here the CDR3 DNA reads TGCGCCAGCAGCCTTACTCCCGGGACAGGGAAAGTTGGCTACACCTTC. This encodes CASSLTPGTGKVGYTF.

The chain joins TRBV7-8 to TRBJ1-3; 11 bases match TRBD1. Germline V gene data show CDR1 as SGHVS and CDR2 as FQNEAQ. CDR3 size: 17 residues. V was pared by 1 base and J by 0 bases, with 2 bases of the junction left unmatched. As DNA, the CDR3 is TGTGCCAGCAGCTTAGGGACAGGGGGCTACTCTGGAAACACCATATATTTT. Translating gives CASSLGTGGYSGNTIYF.

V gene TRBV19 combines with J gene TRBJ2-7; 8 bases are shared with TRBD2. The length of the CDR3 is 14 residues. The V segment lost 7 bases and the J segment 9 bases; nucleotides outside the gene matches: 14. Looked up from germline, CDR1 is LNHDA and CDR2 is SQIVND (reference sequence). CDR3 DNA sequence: TGTGCCAGTACGGGCGGCGACCGGGCGGGGGGGCAGTACTTC. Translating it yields CASTGGDRAGGQYF. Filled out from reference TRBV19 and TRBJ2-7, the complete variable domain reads DGGITQSPKYLFRKEGQNVTLSCEQNLNHDAMYWYRQDPGQGLRLIYYSQIVNDFQKGDIAEGYSVSREKKESFPLTVTSAQKNPTAFYLCASTGGDRAGGQYFGPGTRLTVT.

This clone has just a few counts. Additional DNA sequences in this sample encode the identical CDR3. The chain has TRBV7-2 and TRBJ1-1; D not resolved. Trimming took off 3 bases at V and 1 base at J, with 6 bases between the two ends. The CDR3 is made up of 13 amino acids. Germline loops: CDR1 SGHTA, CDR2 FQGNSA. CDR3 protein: CASSFTENTEAFF. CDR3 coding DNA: TGTGCCAGCAGCTTTACAGAGAACACTGAAGCTTTCTTT.